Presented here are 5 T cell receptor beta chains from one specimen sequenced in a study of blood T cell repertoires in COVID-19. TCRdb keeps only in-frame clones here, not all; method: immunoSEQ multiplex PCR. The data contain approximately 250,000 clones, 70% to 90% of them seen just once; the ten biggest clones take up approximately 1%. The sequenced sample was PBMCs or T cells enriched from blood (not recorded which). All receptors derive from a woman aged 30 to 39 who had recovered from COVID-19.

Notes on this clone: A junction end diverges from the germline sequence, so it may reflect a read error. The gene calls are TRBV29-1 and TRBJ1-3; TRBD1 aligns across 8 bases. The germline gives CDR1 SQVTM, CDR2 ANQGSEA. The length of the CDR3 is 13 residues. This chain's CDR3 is CSAEWTGGNTIYF. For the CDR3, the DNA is TGCAGCGCTGAATGGACAGGGGGAAACACCATATATTTT.

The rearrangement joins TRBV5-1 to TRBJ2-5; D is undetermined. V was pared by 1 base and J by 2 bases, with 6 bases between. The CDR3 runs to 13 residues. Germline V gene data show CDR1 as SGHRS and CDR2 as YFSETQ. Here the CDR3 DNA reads TGCGCCAGCAGCTTGATCGTACAAGAGACCCAGTACTTC. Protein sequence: CASSLIVQETQYF.

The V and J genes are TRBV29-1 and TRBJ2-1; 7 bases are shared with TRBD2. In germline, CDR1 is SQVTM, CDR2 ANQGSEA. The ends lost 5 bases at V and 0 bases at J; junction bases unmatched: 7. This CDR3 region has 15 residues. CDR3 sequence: CSVIAGESSYNEQFF. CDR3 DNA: TGCAGCGTTATAGCGGGCGAAAGCTCCTACAATGAGCAGTTCTTC.

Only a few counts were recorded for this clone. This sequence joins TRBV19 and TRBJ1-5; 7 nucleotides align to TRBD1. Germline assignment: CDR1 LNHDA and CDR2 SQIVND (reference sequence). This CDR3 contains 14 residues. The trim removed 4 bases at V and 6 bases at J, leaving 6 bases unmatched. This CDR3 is CASSTDRARQPQHF. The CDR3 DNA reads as TGTGCCAGTAGTACTGACAGGGCCCGTCAGCCCCAGCATTTT. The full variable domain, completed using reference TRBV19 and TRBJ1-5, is DGGITQSPKYLFRKEGQNVTLSCEQNLNHDAMYWYRQDPGQGLRLIYYSQIVNDFQKGDIAEGYSVSREKKESFPLTVTSAQKNPTAFYLCASSTDRARQPQHFGDGTRLSIL.

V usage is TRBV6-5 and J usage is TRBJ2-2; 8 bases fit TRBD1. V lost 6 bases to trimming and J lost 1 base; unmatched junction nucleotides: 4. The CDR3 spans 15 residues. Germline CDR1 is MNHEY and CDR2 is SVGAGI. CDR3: CASRKDRENTGELFF. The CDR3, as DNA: TGTGCCAGCAGGAAGGACAGGGAGAACACCGGGGAGCTGTTTTTT.